Presented here are 14 T cell receptor beta chains from one specimen sequenced in a study of TIL therapy for anti-PD-1-resistant metastatic lung cancer. This was the immunoSEQ v3 assay. Method: immunoSEQ multiplex PCR; TCRdb's copy keeps in-frame clones and lacks some. The sample lists roughly 13,000 clones; around 66% were seen once. Time point described: pre-treatment sample, taken before nivolumab and TIL therapy. Most excised metastases sampled were pleural nodules or supraclavicular lymph nodes. Sequenced here: tumor tissue, sampled at baseline. The receptor source for this set is a woman aged 30-79 years with non-small cell lung cancer.

The V gene is TRBV19, the J gene TRBJ1-5, with D possibly being TRBD1 (5 bases). Germline lookup yields CDR1 LNHDA and CDR2 SQIVND (reference sequence). V was trimmed by 7 bases and J by 0 bases, leaving 13 bases between them. This CDR3 contains 15 residues. The CDR3, as DNA: TGTGCCAGTACCCGGGGCGCCTATAGCAATCAGCCCCAGCATTTT. Protein product: CASTRGAYSNQPQHF.

This chain joins TRBV5-1 and TRBJ2-5; TRBD1 aligns across 11 bases. The germline gives CDR1 SGHRS, CDR2 YFSETQ. The CDR3 extends over 15 amino acids. After removal of 5 bases from V and 4 bases from J, the junction contained 7 bases not matched to a gene. The chain's CDR3 is CASSRGQGELETQYF. The CDR3 DNA is TGCGCCAGCAGTCGGGGACAGGGGGAACTAGAGACCCAGTACTTC.

This clone was detected only a few times. The rearrangement joins TRBV6-1 to TRBJ2-5; D not resolved. With 2 bases removed from V and 0 bases from J, the gap between germline ends came to 13 bases. This CDR3 spans 16 amino acids. The germline CDR1 and CDR2 sequences are MNHNS and SASEGT. The DNA for the CDR3 is TGTGCCAGCAGTGAAATGGGTAGTACGTACCAAGAGACCCAGTACTTC. This translates into CASSEMGSTYQETQYF.

This clone has a handful of counts. The chain combines TRBV5-5 with TRBJ2-3, with D perhaps matching TRBD1 (6 bases). From germline, CDR1 is SGHKS and CDR2 YYEKEE (reference sequence). The CDR3 extends over 13 amino acids. Trimming removed 0 bases at V and 6 bases at J, with 8 bases between. CDR3 DNA sequence: TGTGCCAGCAGCTTGGGGCAGGGGGATACGCAGTATTTT. Translating gives CASSLGQGDTQYF.

The V gene is TRBV2, the J gene TRBJ2-3; 9 bases map to TRBD2. CDR3 length: 18 residues. The junction had 9 bases not matched to a gene; V was cut back by 2 bases and J by 0 bases. Germline V gives CDR1 SNHLY, CDR2 FYNNEI. Written as DNA, the CDR3 is TGTGCCAGCAGTGAATGGCTAGCGGGGATATCTAGCACAGATACGCAGTATTTT. Amino acids: CASSEWLAGISSTDTQYF.

V and J are TRBV14 and TRBJ1-2; the D gene is possibly TRBD1 (5 bases). The CDR3 loop spans 13 amino acids. Trimming removed 4 bases at V and 6 bases at J, with 12 bases between. Germline V CDR1 and CDR2: SGHDN, FVKESK. The CDR3 region is CASSPGPVNGYTF. For the CDR3, the DNA is TGTGCCAGCAGCCCGGGACCAGTGAATGGCTACACCTTC.

In its sample, this clone is medium-sized. V is TRBV6-1 and J is TRBJ1-3; D is perhaps TRBD1 (6 bases). The germline gives CDR1 MNHNS, CDR2 SASEGT. CDR3 length: 14 residues. The V end was cut by 6 bases, the J end by 4 bases, with 13 bases between. CDR3 nucleotide sequence: TGTGCCAGCAGGGTAACAGGGATCGGAAACACCATATATTTT. Its protein is CASRVTGIGNTIYF.

The J gene is TRBJ2-7, the V gene TRBV5-1; D unresolved. Germline V lookup: CDR1 SGHRS, CDR2 YFSETQ. The CDR3 totals 16 residues. Trimming took off 3 bases at V and 3 bases at J, with 19 bases between the two ends. CDR3 in amino acids: CASSSQILDGNYEQYF. Here the CDR3 DNA reads TGCGCCAGCAGCTCGCAAATTTTAGACGGAAACTACGAGCAGTACTTC.

V and J are TRBV5-5 and TRBJ1-1; D ambiguous. CDR3 length equals 14 residues. Germline V gene lookup returns CDR1 SGHKS and CDR2 YYEKEE (reference sequence). Trimming cost V 4 bases and J 1 base, with 11 bases left between them. CDR3 nucleotides: TGTGCCAGCAGCCAAGAACGTGGGAACACTGAAGCTTTCTTT. Translated, it gives CASSQERGNTEAFF.

This CDR3 reads CASLTGGATNEKLFF. CDR3 nucleotide sequence: TGTGCCAGCCTAACTGGGGGAGCAACTAATGAAAAACTGTTTTTT. This chain uses TRBV28 with TRBJ1-4; tentative D call: TRBD1 (5 bases). V lost 8 bases and J 0 bases, leaving 13 bases between the germline ends. The CDR3 consists of 15 residues. CDR1 is MDHEN and CDR2 is SYDVKM in the germline V gene.

A few counts support this clone. J is TRBJ1-4 and V is TRBV6-5, with no clear D. Germline CDR1 reads MNHEY; CDR2 reads SVGAGI. The CDR3 covers 14 residues. V lost 5 bases and J 8 bases, leaving 15 bases between the germline ends. The CDR3 DNA reads TGTGCCAGCAGTCTAACCGGGCGGGGAGAAAAACTGTTTTTT. Encoded protein: CASSLTGRGEKLFF.

V is TRBV11-2 and J is TRBJ2-2; 8 bases match TRBD2. The CDR3 loop spans 13 amino acids. V lost 5 bases to trimming and J lost 5 bases; unmatched junction nucleotides: 1. In germline, CDR1 is SGHAT, CDR2 FQNNGV. CDR3 protein: CASSGLATGELFF. The CDR3 bases are TGTGCCAGCAGCGGACTAGCAACCGGGGAGCTGTTTTTT.

The J gene is TRBJ2-2, the V gene TRBV11-3; TRBD2 is a possible D gene (5 bases). Germline V gene sequence: CDR1 SGHNT, CDR2 YENEEA. The CDR3 runs 15 residues. Trimming took 5 bases from V and 2 from J, leaving 12 bases between them. The CDR3 spells CASSLRGTNTGELFF. Here the CDR3 DNA reads TGTGCCAGCAGCCTACGGGGAACCAACACCGGGGAGCTGTTTTTT.

This clone was seen more than once but under ten times. The chain has TRBV4-2 and TRBJ2-3; D perhaps matches TRBD1 (5 bases). This CDR3 comprises 16 residues. CDR1 is LGHNA, CDR2 YNFKEQ, per germline. Trimming shortened V by 2 bases and J by 1 base, and 13 bases separated the two germline ends. The CDR3 DNA reads TGTGCCAGCAGCCAACTGCAGGGTGGGGGCACAGATACGCAGTATTTT. Protein sequence: CASSQLQGGGTDTQYF.